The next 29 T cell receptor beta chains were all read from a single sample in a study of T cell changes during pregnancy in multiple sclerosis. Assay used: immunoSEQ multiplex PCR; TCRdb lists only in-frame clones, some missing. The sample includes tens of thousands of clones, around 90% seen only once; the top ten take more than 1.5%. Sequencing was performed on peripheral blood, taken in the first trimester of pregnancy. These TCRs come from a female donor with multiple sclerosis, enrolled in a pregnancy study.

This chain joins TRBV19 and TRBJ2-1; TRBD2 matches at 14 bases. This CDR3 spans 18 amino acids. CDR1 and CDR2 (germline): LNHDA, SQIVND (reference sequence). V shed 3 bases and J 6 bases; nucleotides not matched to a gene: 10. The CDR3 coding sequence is TGTGCCAGTAGTATTATGGGACTAGCGGGAGTGACCTCCAATGAGCAGTTCTTC. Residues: CASSIMGLAGVTSNEQFF.

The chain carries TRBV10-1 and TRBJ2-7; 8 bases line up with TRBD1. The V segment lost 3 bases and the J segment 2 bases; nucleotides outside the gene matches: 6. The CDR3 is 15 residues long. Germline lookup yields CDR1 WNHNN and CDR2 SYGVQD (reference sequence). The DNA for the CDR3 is TGCGCCAGCAGTGAAAGGACAGGGTCCACCTACGAGCAGTACTTC. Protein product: CASSERTGSTYEQYF.

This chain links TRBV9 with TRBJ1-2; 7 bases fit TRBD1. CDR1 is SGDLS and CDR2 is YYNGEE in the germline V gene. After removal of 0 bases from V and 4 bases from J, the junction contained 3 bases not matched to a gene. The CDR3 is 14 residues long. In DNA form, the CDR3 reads TGTGCCAGCAGCGTAGGCGGACAGGTCTATGGCTACACCTTC. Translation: CASSVGGQVYGYTF.

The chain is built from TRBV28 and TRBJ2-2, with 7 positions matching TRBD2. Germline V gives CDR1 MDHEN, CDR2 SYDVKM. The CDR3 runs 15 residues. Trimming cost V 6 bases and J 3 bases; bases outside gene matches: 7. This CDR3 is CASRFSGWDTGELFF. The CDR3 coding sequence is TGTGCCAGCAGATTTAGCGGGTGGGACACCGGGGAGCTGTTTTTT.

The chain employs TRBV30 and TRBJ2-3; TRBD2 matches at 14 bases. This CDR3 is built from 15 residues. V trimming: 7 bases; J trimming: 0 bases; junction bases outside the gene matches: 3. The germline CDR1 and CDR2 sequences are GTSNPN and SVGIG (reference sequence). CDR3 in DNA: TGTGCCTCCGGGACTAGCGGGAGCAGCACAGATACGCAGTATTTT. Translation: CASGTSGSSTDTQYF.

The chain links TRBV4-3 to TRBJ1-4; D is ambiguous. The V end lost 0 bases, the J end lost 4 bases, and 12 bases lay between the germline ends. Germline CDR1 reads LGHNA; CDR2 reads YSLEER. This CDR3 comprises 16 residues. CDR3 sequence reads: CASSQDFPGLNEKLFF. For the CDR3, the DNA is TGCGCCAGCAGCCAAGATTTTCCCGGACTTAATGAAAAACTGTTTTTT.

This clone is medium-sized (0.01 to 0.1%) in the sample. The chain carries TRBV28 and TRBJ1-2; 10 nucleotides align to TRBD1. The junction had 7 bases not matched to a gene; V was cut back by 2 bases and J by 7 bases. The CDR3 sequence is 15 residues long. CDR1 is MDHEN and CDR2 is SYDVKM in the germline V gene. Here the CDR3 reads CASSLEDRGFIGYTF. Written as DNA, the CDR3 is TGTGCCAGCAGTTTAGAGGACAGGGGGTTTATTGGCTACACCTTC.

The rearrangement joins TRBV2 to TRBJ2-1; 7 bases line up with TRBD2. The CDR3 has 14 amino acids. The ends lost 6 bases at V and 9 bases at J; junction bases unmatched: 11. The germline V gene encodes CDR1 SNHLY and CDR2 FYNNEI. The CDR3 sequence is CASSPSGGSGEQFF. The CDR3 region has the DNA TGTGCCAGCAGCCCCTCCGGCGGGAGCGGTGAGCAGTTCTTC.

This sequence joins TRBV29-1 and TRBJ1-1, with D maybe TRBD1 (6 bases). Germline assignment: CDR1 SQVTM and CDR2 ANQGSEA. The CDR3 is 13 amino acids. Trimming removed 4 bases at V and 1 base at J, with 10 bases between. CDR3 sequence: CSVAGQENTEAFF. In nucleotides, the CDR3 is TGCAGCGTTGCGGGACAAGAGAACACTGAAGCTTTCTTT.

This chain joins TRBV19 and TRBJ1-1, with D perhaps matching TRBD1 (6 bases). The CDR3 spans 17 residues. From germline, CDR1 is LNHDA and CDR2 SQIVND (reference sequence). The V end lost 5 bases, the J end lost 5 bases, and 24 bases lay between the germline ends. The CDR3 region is CASSLRRRDIGQTEAFF. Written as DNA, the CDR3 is TGTGCCAGTAGTCTAAGACGACGGGACATAGGACAAACTGAAGCTTTCTTT.

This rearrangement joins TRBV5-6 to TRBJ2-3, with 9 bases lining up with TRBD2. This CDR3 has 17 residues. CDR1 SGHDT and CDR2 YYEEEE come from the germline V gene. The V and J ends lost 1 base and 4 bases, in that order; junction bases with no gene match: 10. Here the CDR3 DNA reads TGTGCCAGCAGCTTGCCCGGGGGCGGGAGGGTCTCAGATACGCAGTATTTT. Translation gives CASSLPGGGRVSDTQYF.

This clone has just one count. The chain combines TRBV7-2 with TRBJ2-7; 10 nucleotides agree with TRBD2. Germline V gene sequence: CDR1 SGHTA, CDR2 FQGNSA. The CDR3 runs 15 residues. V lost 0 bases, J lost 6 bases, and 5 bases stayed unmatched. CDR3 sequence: CASSLARLAGAEQYF. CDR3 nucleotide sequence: TGTGCCAGCAGCTTAGCCCGGCTAGCGGGAGCCGAGCAGTACTTC.

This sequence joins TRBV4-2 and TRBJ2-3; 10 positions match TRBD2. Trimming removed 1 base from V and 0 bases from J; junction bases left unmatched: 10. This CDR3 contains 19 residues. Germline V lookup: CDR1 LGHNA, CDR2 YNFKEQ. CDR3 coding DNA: TGTGCCAGCAGCCAAGTTGTCCTAGCGGGAGATTATAGCACAGATACGCAGTATTTT. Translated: CASSQVVLAGDYSTDTQYF.

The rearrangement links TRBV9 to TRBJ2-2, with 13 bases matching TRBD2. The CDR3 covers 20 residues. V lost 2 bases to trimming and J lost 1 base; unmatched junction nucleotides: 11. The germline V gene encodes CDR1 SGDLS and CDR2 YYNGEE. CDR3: CASSVARGRLAGGNTGELFF. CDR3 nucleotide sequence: TGTGCCAGCAGCGTCGCTAGGGGGAGACTAGCGGGAGGGAACACCGGGGAGCTGTTTTTT.

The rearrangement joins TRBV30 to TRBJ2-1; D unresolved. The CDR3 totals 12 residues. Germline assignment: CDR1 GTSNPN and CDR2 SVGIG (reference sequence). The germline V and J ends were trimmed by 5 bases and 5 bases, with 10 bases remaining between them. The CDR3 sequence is CAWASGNNEQFF. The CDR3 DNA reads TGTGCCTGGGCGTCAGGTAACAATGAGCAGTTCTTC.

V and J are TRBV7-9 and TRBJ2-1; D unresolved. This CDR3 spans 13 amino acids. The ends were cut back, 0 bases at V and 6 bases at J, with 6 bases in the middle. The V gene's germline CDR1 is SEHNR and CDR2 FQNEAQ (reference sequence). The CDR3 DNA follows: TGTGCCAGCAGCTTAGCTGAGGCCAATGAGCAGTTCTTC. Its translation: CASSLAEANEQFF.

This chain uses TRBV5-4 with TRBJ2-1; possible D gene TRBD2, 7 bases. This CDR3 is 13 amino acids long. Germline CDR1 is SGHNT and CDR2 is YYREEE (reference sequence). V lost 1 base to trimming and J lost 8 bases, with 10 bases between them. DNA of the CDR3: TGTGCCAGCAGCTTGCTAGGGGGGGATGAGCAGTTCTTC. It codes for CASSLLGGDEQFF.

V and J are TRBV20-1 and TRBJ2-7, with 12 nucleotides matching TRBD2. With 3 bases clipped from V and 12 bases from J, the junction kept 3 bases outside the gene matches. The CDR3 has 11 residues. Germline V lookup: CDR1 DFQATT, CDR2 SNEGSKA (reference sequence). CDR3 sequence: CSARTSGSLYF. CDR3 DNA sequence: TGCAGTGCTAGGACTAGCGGGAGTTTGTACTTC.

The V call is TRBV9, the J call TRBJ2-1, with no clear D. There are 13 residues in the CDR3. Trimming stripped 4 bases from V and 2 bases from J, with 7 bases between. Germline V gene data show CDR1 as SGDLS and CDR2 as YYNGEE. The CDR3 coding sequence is TGTGCCAGCAGCCTTTACACCTACAATGAGCAGTTCTTC. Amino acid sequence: CASSLYTYNEQFF. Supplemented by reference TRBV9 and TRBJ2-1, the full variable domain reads DSGVTQTPKHLITATGQRVTLRCSPRSGDLSVYWYQQSLDQGLQFLIQYYNGEERAKGNILERFSAQQFPDLHSELNLSSLELGDSALYFCASSLYTYNEQFFGPGTRLTVL.

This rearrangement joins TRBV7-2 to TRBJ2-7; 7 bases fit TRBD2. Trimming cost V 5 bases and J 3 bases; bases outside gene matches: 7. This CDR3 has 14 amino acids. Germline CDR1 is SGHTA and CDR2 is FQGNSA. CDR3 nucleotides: TGTGCCAGCAGCCCCCAACGGGAGGTCTACGAGCAGTACTTC. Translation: CASSPQREVYEQYF. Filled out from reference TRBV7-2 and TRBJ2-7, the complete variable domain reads GAGVSQSPSNKVTEKGKDVELRCDPISGHTALYWYRQSLGQGLEFLIYFQGNSAPDKSGLPSDRFSAERTGGSVSTLTIQRTQQEDSAVYLCASSPQREVYEQYFGPGTRLTVT.

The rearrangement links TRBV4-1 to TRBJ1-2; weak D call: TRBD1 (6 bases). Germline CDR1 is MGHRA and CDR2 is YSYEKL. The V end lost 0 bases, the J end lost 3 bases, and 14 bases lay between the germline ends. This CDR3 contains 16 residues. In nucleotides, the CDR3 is TGCGCCAGCAGCCAAGATGGGGGCCCTTGGGACTATGGCTACACCTTC. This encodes CASSQDGGPWDYGYTF.

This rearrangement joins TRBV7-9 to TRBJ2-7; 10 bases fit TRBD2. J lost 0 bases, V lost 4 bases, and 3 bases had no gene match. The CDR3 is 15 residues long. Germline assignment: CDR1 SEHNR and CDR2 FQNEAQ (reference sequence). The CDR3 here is CASSSTSGTSYEQYF. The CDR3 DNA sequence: TGTGCCAGCAGCTCAACTAGCGGGACCTCCTACGAGCAGTACTTC.

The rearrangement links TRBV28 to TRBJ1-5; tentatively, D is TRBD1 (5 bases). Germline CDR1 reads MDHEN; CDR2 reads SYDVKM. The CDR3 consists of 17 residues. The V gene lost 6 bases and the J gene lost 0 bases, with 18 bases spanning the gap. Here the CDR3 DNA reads TGTGCCAGCAGGATTGGAGGGGAAAATTATAGCAATCAGCCCCAGCATTTT. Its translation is CASRIGGENYSNQPQHF. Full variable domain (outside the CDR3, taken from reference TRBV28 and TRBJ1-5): DVKVTQSSRYLVKRTGEKVFLECVQDMDHENMFWYRQDPGLGLRLIYFSYDVKMKEKGDIPEGYSVSREKKERFSLILESASTNQTSMYLCASRIGGENYSNQPQHFGDGTRLSIL.

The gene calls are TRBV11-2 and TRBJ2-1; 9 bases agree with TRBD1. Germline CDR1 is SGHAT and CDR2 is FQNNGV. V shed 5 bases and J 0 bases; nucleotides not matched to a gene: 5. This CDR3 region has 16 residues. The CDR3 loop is CASSRGTGNSYNEQFF. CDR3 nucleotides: TGTGCCAGCAGCCGAGGGACAGGGAACTCCTACAATGAGCAGTTCTTC. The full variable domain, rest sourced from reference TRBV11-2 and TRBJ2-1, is EAGVAQSPRYKIIEKRQSVAFWCNPISGHATLYWYQQILGQGPKLLIQFQNNGVVDDSQLPKDRFSAERLKGVDSTLKIQPAKLEDSAVYLCASSRGTGNSYNEQFFGPGTRLTVL.

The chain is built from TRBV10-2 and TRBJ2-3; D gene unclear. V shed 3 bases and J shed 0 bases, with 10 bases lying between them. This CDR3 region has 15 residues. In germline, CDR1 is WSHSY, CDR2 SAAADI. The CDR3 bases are TGCGCCAGCAGTGACCCGGGTGCGAGCACAGATACGCAGTATTTT. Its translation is CASSDPGASTDTQYF.

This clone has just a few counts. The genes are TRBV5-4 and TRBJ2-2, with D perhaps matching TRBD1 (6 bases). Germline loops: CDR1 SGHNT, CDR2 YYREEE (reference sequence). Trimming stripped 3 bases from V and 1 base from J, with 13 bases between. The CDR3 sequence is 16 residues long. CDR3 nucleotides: TGTGCCAGCAGCTCGAAACAGGGTAGGAACACCGGGGAGCTGTTTTTT. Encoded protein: CASSSKQGRNTGELFF. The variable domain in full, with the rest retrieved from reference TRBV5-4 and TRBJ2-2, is ETGVTQSPTHLIKTRGQQVTLRCSSQSGHNTVSWYQQALGQGPQFIFQYYREEENGRGNFPPRFSGLQFPNYSSELNVNALELDDSALYLCASSSKQGRNTGELFFGEGSRLTVL.

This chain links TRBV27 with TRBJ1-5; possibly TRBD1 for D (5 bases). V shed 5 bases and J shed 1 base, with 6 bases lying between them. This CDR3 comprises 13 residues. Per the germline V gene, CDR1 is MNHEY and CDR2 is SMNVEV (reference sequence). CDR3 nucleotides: TGTGCCAGCAGTGGGGCAAGCAATCAGCCCCAGCATTTT. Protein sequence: CASSGASNQPQHF.

The CDR3 DNA follows: TGTGCCAGCAGTTACTCGGGAGACGGGACACCTTATGGCTACACCTTC. This sequence encodes CASSYSGDGTPYGYTF. The chain has TRBV6-5 and TRBJ1-2, with TRBD1 as a possible D gene (6 bases). V was pared by 0 bases and J by 5 bases, with 16 bases between. Germline lookup yields CDR1 MNHEY and CDR2 SVGAGI. CDR3 length: 16 amino acids.

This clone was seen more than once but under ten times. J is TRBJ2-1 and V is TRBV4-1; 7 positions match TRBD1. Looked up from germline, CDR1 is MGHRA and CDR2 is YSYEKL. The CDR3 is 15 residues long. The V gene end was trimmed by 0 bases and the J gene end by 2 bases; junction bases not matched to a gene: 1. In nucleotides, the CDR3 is TGCGCCAGCAGCCAAGATCAGGGGGCCTACAATGAGCAGTTCTTC. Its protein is CASSQDQGAYNEQFF.